This T cell receptor beta chain comes out of a study of shared clonotypes between healthy human individuals (dated by TCRdb to about 2020). For context, the study as a whole: Three men and a couple of women, aged 18 to 49 years, made up the cohort. For each donor, CD4 naive and CD4 memory were each given three plates, CD8 naive was given two plates, and CD8 memory was given one plate. To estimate repertoire size and how much clonotype sharing occurs between individuals, the study deeply sequenced the blood TCR repertoires of about five healthy adults. Different laboratories and diverse techniques were used to prepare libraries and sequence TCR repertoires, to increase sequencing depth and limit assay-specific biases. Leukapheresis yielded between about 0.8 and 8.9 billion PBMCs per donor. Findings and caveats that apply to the study as a whole: Even with the large sequencing depth, rarefaction of the sorted-subset datasets indicated that sequencing was incomplete. Because the study included a small number of donors, the genetic and exposure-history diversity represented was limited. Sampling was restricted to blood, and TCR repertoires in tissues likely differ from the TCR repertoires found in blood. Larger estimated clonotype richness was generally found for naive subsets than for memory subsets. Compared with non-shared clonotypes, clonotypes shared by all four sorted-subset donors had higher generation probabilities. Pairwise subsampling led to the expectation that sequencing depth would affect the degree of clonotype sharing among donors. Across a handful of donors, around 5.4% of naive CD4, 3.5% of naive CD8, 2.3% of memory CD4, and approximately 0.4% of memory CD8 clonotypes were shared.

About this clone: Its target antigen remains unknown. No base quality information exists; no much larger clone differs at one position.

The donors were healthy, HIV-negative adults who had no recently reported acute infections or vaccinations. Every donor was a Caucasian adult residing in Nashville, Tennessee, USA. CD4+ T cells were enriched by magnetic negative selection, after which naive cells were positively selected on CD45RA and the negative fraction was taken as the memory subset. After blood collection by leukapheresis, PBMCs were isolated using Ficoll-Histopaque density gradient centrifugation and then cryopreserved in the vapor phase of liquid nitrogen. Analytical flow cytometry was used to check the purity and quantity of each magnetically sorted T cell population. Genomic DNA was isolated from every sorted fraction and measured by UV absorbance on a Nanodrop 2000c. Using the deep immunoSEQ assay, TCR CDR3 regions were amplified from genomic DNA by multiplex PCR. Extracted genomic DNA from each cell subset was spread evenly across all wells of several immunoSEQ 96-well plates, with each plate serving as a replicate. For sorted subsets, about 200 ng genomic DNA, equal to some 28,000 T cell genomes, was loaded into each replicate PCR. The purified libraries were quantified using a Qubit 3.0 fluorometer, sized with a Bioanalyzer 2100, and then quantified again using the KAPA Library Quantification kit. Every immunoSEQ 96-well plate was sequenced on a separate single-read 150-cycle Illumina NextSeq 550 flow cell. As for the original processing: Because the immunoSEQ output included only junctional sequences and no quality scores, the filtering could not be the same as the filtering used for full-length reads. Sequences were annotated with PyIR, a Python wrapper for IgBLAST v1.9, using IMGT germline references to assign V/J genes and CDR3. Any read was removed if the V/J assignment was weak (E-value above 1e-6), the CDR3 was missing, or the read contained stop codons, out-of-frame junctions, or ambiguous translated residues. V3J clonotypes were defined by identical inferred V gene, J gene, and CDR3 amino acid sequence. Percentage overlap between repertoires was calculated by dividing the number of shared unique clonotypes by the size of the smaller repertoire. RTK rarefaction, the Chao1 estimator, and Recon v2.1 estimates of unobserved clonotypes were used to assess repertoire richness. Generation probabilities were computed with OLGA for all TCRbeta clonotypes obtained by the gDNA method from several donors. What TCRdb holds here is the immuneACCESS table cut down to in-frame rearrangements. Part of the clones is not present; checked against another copy, under half of the missing clones reflect an unresolved V gene, and the others are unexplained. D and trimming come from the DNA, and the V and J calls and clone size come from that table. Across this sample there are around 700,000 clones, with around 73% seen only once. The ten top clones hold around 2% of the sample.

Its CDR3 holds 12 amino acids, cysteine through phenylalanine. Only the CDR3 DNA stays, 36 bases, in frame from base 1. V lost 6 bases and J lost 6 bases; the stretch between them is 8 bases long. The germline V gene sets CDR1 to MDHEN and CDR2 to SYDVKM. This receptor was identified in a woman aged 25-40 years in good health. The chain links TRBV28 with TRBJ2-2; no D segment can be confidently identified. Sequenced sample: memory CD4+ T cells sorted from blood. This specimen's cell subset or site label, per the study, means: CD45RA-negative fraction. The DNA reads TGTGCCAGCAGCCTCTGGCCCGGGGAGCTGTTTTTT. The resulting protein is CASSLWPGELFF.